Below, one TCR beta chain is given with its context. The CDR3 contains 19 residues. This specimen belongs to a study of T cell clones after liver transplantation. Measured with immunoSEQ multiplex PCR; TCRdb has only the in-frame clones, and not every one. The sample holds tens of thousands of clones, 70% to 80% seen once. The starting material was CD4+ T cells from blood, obtained at the approximately 16-month timepoint. V gene TRBV21-1 combines with J gene TRBJ2-1; TRBD1 is the table's D call and was not checked against the DNA. TRBV21-1 is a pseudogene locus. The receptor was derived from a human patient who received a liver transplant. The graft donor may have contributed some T cells. The CDR3 DNA is TGTGCCAGCAGCAAGGGGCCACCCAGGACGGCGTCGAAGTACAATGAGCAGTTCTTC. Its translation is CASSKGPPRTASKYNEQFF.